This T cell receptor beta chain was identified in a study of blood T cell repertoires in COVID-19 (dated by TCRdb to the early 2020s). About the full investigation: Collaborator samples came from the United States, Italy and Spain and covered acute and convalescent phases of COVID-19. Nearly every sample came with metadata listing a de-identified subject ID, COVID-19 status, age in years and sex. The prospective study material was composed of cDNA or gDNA derived from T cells, B-cell-depleted T cells, or PBMCs. Where available, HLA class I and class II types were taken from metadata supplied by the sample provider and were not determined by assay-based typing. A freely available public database, intended as a resource for researchers studying the immune response to SARS-CoV-2, is where the repertoires were released. The dataset comprised deeply sampled blood TCRbeta repertoires from subjects exposed to, actively infected with, or recovered from COVID-19. The samples were drawn from the first 160 participants of the ongoing ImmuneRACE study and from over 950 subjects provided by 6 global collaborators. Points the paper makes about the study in general: The amount of clinical and demographic metadata varied by source and participant and was provided uncurated.

CDR1 and CDR2, per the germline V gene, are MNHEY and SVGAGI. Reading from cysteine to phenylalanine, the CDR3 counts 15 amino acids. The read is trimmed to its CDR3 DNA, 45 bases read in frame from base 1. V gives up 6 bases and J gives up 2 bases, and the segment between their germline ends measures 16 bases. The immunoSEQ Assay, a bias-controlled multiplex PCR, was used to amplify TCRbeta CDR3 regions from genomic DNA. Concerning the study's data processing: Within the assay, amplification of reference gene primers was used to estimate how many nucleated cells each sample contained. To quantify the absolute abundance of each unique TCRbeta CDR3 rearrangement, sequence reads were collapsed and filtered. For each sample, productive Simpson clonality was calculated by taking the square root of Simpson's diversity index across productive rearrangements. TCRdb retrieved this table from immuneACCESS and kept in-frame rearrangements only. Not all clones are present; in checked studies, unresolved V genes account for under half, and no reason is known for the remainder. Clonal size and the V and J genes are those of that table, whereas D and trimming came from the DNA. The sample table contains 450,000 to 600,000 clones; only one count was recorded for roughly 87% of them. The biggest ten clones account for under 0.75% of the sample.

Enrolling through a virtual design, the prospective study's participants ranged in age from roughly 18 to 95 years and lived across 24 United States geographic areas. In the prospective study, cohorts were assigned on the basis of participant-reported clinical history obtained from a screening survey and a study questionnaire. Recovered participants in ImmuneRACE Cohort 3 were defined as having two consecutive negative NP/OP PCR tests, clearance from a healthcare professional, or resolution of symptoms. Mobile phlebotomists in the prospective study collected whole blood, serum and a nasopharyngeal or oropharyngeal swab from every participant. Over a roughly 2-month period, participants in the prospective study had the option of providing additional blood draws and questionnaires. Before DNA extraction, prospective study blood samples were shipped either frozen or at room temperature. Remarks on this clone: Its antigen has not been determined. No much larger clone exists at a distance of one base, and base qualities are not known.

The specimen sequenced was PBMCs or T cells enriched from blood (not recorded which). The sequence is built from TRBV6-5 and TRBJ2-5; a tentative D match to TRBD1 spans 5 bases. The clonotype originates from a woman aged 18-30 years who had recovered from COVID-19. For the CDR3, the sequence is CASRAYTGVQETQYF. The DNA is TGTGCCAGCAGGGCTTATACAGGCGTTCAAGAGACCCAGTACTTC.